These 20 T cell receptor beta chains were sequenced from one sample in a study of cytomegalovirus exposure and HLA in healthy donors. The PCR was carried out with 60 Vbeta primers and 13 Jbeta primers. The protocol was immunoSEQ multiplex PCR, while the TCRdb copy is restricted to in-frame clones and leaves out a portion. This table has around 160,000 clones, about 64% appearing once. What was sequenced was PBMCs. The receptors originated from a man aged 50-60 years in good health and CMV-seronegative.

Points on this clone: A junction end diverges from the germline sequence, so it may reflect a read error. This chain connects TRBV4-1 to TRBJ2-7, with D perhaps matching TRBD1 (5 bases). This CDR3 has 15 residues. Germline CDR1 and CDR2: MGHRA and YSYEKL. This CDR3 reads CASTQGPDSSYEQYF. The CDR3 DNA reads as TGCGCCAGCACCCAAGGGCCCGACAGCTCCTACGAGCAGTACTTC.

This chain connects TRBV6-5 to TRBJ2-7; the match to TRBD1 covers 10 bases. With V trimmed by 10 bases and J by 3 bases, 12 bases remained unmatched. Per germline, CDR1 MNHEY and CDR2 SVGAGI. This CDR3 is built from 15 residues. The DNA of the CDR3 is TGTGCCACCTTATCGACAGGGGGCAAAAGCTACGAGCAGTACTTC. It yields the protein CATLSTGGKSYEQYF.

This clone came up a few times. The J gene is TRBJ2-1, the V gene TRBV9; the match to TRBD1 covers 11 bases. Germline CDR1 reads SGDLS; CDR2 reads YYNGEE. The CDR3 length is 15 residues. Trimming took 4 bases from V and 3 from J; bases not matched to a gene: 3. CDR3 loop: CASSPGTGGYNEQFF. The CDR3 nucleotides read TGTGCCAGCAGCCCAGGGACAGGGGGCTACAATGAGCAGTTCTTC.

This sequence joins TRBV6-5 and TRBJ2-7, with D tentatively TRBD1 (6 bases). Germline V lookup: CDR1 MNHEY, CDR2 SVGAGI. The CDR3 length is 15 residues. V lost 2 bases and J lost 1, with 12 bases in between. The CDR3 DNA is TGTGCCAGCAGTTACGGGGGCCGGGGTTCCTACGAGCAGTACTTC. It encodes CASSYGGRGSYEQYF.

The rearrangement links TRBV5-1 to TRBJ2-1, with 7 bases matching TRBD1. There are 13 residues in the CDR3. Germline trimming cut 0 bases from V and 9 bases from J; bases unmatched to any gene: 3. CDR1 is SGHRS, CDR2 YFSETQ, per germline. The CDR3 region is CASSLGDRGEQFF. The CDR3 DNA follows: TGCGCCAGCAGCTTGGGGGACAGAGGTGAGCAGTTCTTC.

The chain has TRBV28 and TRBJ2-2; perhaps TRBD2 as D (6 bases). Trimming removed 5 bases at V and 8 bases at J, with 21 bases between. The CDR3 spans 16 residues. CDR1 is MDHEN and CDR2 is SYDVKM in the germline V gene. The CDR3 DNA reads TGTGCCAGCAGTCCTCTCCGGGGGAACGTTCCTGGGGAGCTGTTTTTT. This sequence encodes CASSPLRGNVPGELFF.

The V and J genes are TRBV11-3 and TRBJ2-1; TRBD2 matches at 9 bases. The germline CDR1 and CDR2 sequences are SGHNT and YENEEA. J gave up 4 bases and V 1 base, and 5 bases lay outside the gene matches. The CDR3 has 16 amino acids. CDR3: CASSLVGLAGYNEQFF. The CDR3 coding sequence is TGTGCCAGCAGCTTAGTAGGTCTAGCGGGGTACAATGAGCAGTTCTTC. The full variable domain, with the rest looked up from reference TRBV11-3 and TRBJ2-1, is EAGVVQSPRYKIIEKKQPVAFWCNPISGHNTLYWYLQNLGQGPELLIRYENEEAVDDSQLPKDRFSAERLKGVDSTLKIQPAELGDSAVYLCASSLVGLAGYNEQFFGPGTRLTVL.

This clone was observed a handful of times. This sequence joins TRBV2 and TRBJ1-3; TRBD1 aligns across 8 bases. The junction had 5 bases not matched to a gene; V was cut back by 4 bases and J by 0 bases. The CDR3 has 16 amino acids. Germline CDR1 is SNHLY and CDR2 is FYNNEI. CDR3 bases: TGTGCCAGCAGTGTGGACAGGGCCTCCTCTGGAAACACCATATATTTT. Translating gives CASSVDRASSGNTIYF.

For the CDR3, the DNA is TGTGCCAGCAGTACCGGGACTTTGAACACTGAAGCTTTCTTT. Encoded protein: CASSTGTLNTEAFF. The V call is TRBV28, the J call TRBJ1-1, with TRBD1 as a possible D gene (5 bases). This CDR3 contains 14 residues. Germline V gene lookup returns CDR1 MDHEN and CDR2 SYDVKM. The V and J ends lost 5 bases and 0 bases respectively, with 10 bases between them.

The chain links TRBV5-1 to TRBJ1-1; TRBD1 aligns across 9 bases. J lost 0 bases, V lost 3 bases, and 9 bases had no gene match. The CDR3 has 17 amino acids. CDR1 SGHRS and CDR2 YFSETQ come from the germline V gene. The CDR3 loop is CASSSSDRGPMNTEAFF. The CDR3 DNA reads as TGCGCCAGCAGCTCCTCGGACAGGGGCCCAATGAACACTGAAGCTTTCTTT.

The chain combines TRBV5-8 with TRBJ1-2; 9 bases agree with TRBD1. Germline values: CDR1 SGHTS, CDR2 YDEGEE. Trimming took 3 bases from V and 5 from J; bases not matched to a gene: 5. CDR3 length: 14 amino acids. CDR3 protein: CASSWTGVRYGYTF. CDR3 nucleotide sequence: TGTGCCAGCAGCTGGACAGGGGTCCGATATGGCTACACCTTC.

The chain uses TRBV27 and TRBJ2-7; D gene uncertain. Germline values: CDR1 MNHEY, CDR2 SMNVEV (reference sequence). This CDR3 has 15 amino acids. Trimming left V 0 bases short and J 2 bases short, with 11 bases between. The CDR3 region is CASSLSVFGAYEQYF. DNA for the CDR3: TGTGCCAGCAGTTTATCCGTTTTCGGAGCCTACGAGCAGTACTTC.

The chain uses TRBV5-4 and TRBJ1-1; D is unclear. The CDR3 has 16 residues. V gave up 1 base and J gave up 1 base, with 14 bases separating them. The germline V gene encodes CDR1 SGHNT and CDR2 YYREEE (reference sequence). CDR3 protein: CASSLMFFGENTEAFF. DNA for the CDR3: TGTGCCAGCAGCTTGATGTTCTTCGGAGAGAACACTGAAGCTTTCTTT.

This clone showed up just a few times. The V and J genes are TRBV6-5 and TRBJ1-2; 8 bases agree with TRBD1. The CDR3 contains 14 residues. The V gene end was trimmed by 6 bases and the J gene end by 0 bases; junction bases not matched to a gene: 3. Germline assignment: CDR1 MNHEY and CDR2 SVGAGI. The CDR3 nucleotides are TGTGCCAGCAGCTGGACAGGGACTAACTATGGCTACACCTTC. This codes for CASSWTGTNYGYTF.

The genes are TRBV6-1 and TRBJ2-3, with TRBD2 matching 9 bases. The CDR3 totals 16 residues. CDR1 is MNHNS and CDR2 is SASEGT in the germline V gene. Trimming cost V 4 bases and J 3 bases; bases outside gene matches: 8. The CDR3 is CASSGPAGGPTDTQYF. CDR3 in DNA: TGTGCCAGCAGTGGCCCTGCGGGGGGGCCAACAGATACGCAGTATTTT.

The chain couples TRBV27 to TRBJ2-2, with a possible D match to TRBD1 (5 bases). V lost 5 bases and J lost 6, with 10 bases in between. The CDR3 covers 13 residues. Per germline, CDR1 MNHEY and CDR2 SMNVEV (reference sequence). CDR3 loop: CASSTRGAGELFF. For the CDR3, the DNA is TGTGCCAGCAGTACAAGGGGTGCCGGGGAGCTGTTTTTT.

The chain combines TRBV2 with TRBJ1-5; maybe TRBD1 (6 bases). Trimming pared 8 bases from V and 2 bases from J, leaving 10 bases between. The CDR3 is made up of 13 amino acids. Germline V lookup: CDR1 SNHLY, CDR2 FYNNEI. CDR3 region: CASHREGNQPQHF. The DNA of the CDR3 is TGTGCCAGCCACAGGGAAGGCAATCAGCCCCAGCATTTT. Using reference TRBV2 and TRBJ1-5 for the parts outside the CDR3, the full variable domain is EPEVTQTPSHQVTQMGQEVILRCVPISNHLYFYWYRQILGQKVEFLVSFYNNEISEKSEIFDDQFSVERPDGSNFTLKIRSTKLEDSAMYFCASHREGNQPQHFGDGTRLSIL.

V and J are TRBV5-5 and TRBJ1-2, with 11 bases aligning to TRBD1. CDR1 is SGHKS and CDR2 is YYEKEE in the germline V gene (reference sequence). The CDR3 has 16 amino acids. Unmatched junction bases numbered 7, after V lost 3 bases and J lost 3 bases. This chain's CDR3 is CASSSTGTGGYYGYTF. CDR3 bases: TGTGCCAGCAGCTCCACCGGGACAGGGGGATACTATGGCTACACCTTC.

The sample holds a few counts of this clone. The chain uses TRBV19 and TRBJ1-1; possible D gene TRBD1, 5 bases. The CDR3 extends over 15 amino acids. The germline V gene has CDR1 LNHDA and CDR2 SQIVND (reference sequence). Trimming left V 9 bases short and J 1 base short, with 18 bases between. The CDR3 bases are TGTGCCAGCTTGCCCCCCCGGGGGACGAACACTGAAGCTTTCTTT. Amino acids: CASLPPRGTNTEAFF.

This clone was observed a handful of times. CDR3 sequence (DNA): TGCGCCAGCAGTGAAGGACCAGGGGCGAACTATGGCTACACCTTC. Translating it yields CASSEGPGANYGYTF. The chain links TRBV10-1 to TRBJ1-2; D is perhaps TRBD1 (6 bases). CDR1 is WNHNN and CDR2 is SYGVQD in the germline V gene (reference sequence). The CDR3 runs to 15 residues. V was clipped by 3 bases and J by 2 bases, with 13 bases between them.